Listed below are T cell receptor beta chains from one sample, sequenced in a study of tumor and adjacent non-tumor tissue in lung cancer. Each CDR3 protein gets one entry after TCRdb re-called the multiplex PCR reads with MiXCR. In the table there are some 100,000 distinct CDR3 sequences, 55% to 65% of which are singletons. What was sequenced was distant non-tumor lung tissue. The receptors originated from a man under 40 with non-small cell lung cancer. CDR3s include the opening cysteine and the closing phenylalanine or tryptophan. The order of the fields is V gene, clone size, J gene, D gene, CDR3 DNA, CDR3 protein. A D gene is named only where the DNA matches it firmly. The size of a clone is reported for some rows only, either as once, few or many, or as a class for expanded clones.

TRBV7-3	-	TRBJ2-5	-	TGTGCCAGCGGTCAGGACCGCACCCGGGGGAGACCCCAGTACTTC	CASGQDRTRGRPQYF
TRBV12-3/TRBV12-4	-	TRBJ1-1	-	TGTGCCAGCAGCGCGACCGGGGGGAACACTGAAGCTTTCTTT	CASSATGGNTEAFF
TRBV20-1	few	TRBJ2-4	TRBD2	TGCAGTGCTCTCCTTATTGGTTTAGCGGGATCTTCCGTAGCCAAAAACATTCAGTACTTC	CSALLIGLAGSSVAKNIQYF
TRBV11-1	-	TRBJ2-7	-	TGTGCCAGCAACGTGTCGAGTTTATACGAGCAGTACTTC	CASNVSSLYEQYF
TRBV6-2/TRBV6-3	many	TRBJ2-1	-	TGTGCCAGCAGCTCCACCACCAATGAGCAGTTCTTC	CASSSTTNEQFF
TRBV6-5	-	TRBJ1-1	-	TGTGCCAGCAGTTACGGAGGAGAGGAAGCTTTCTTT	CASSYGGEEAFF
TRBV20-1	-	TRBJ2-1	-	TGCGGTGCTAGACCGCGACGGGCTATTGGGGACAATGAGCAGTTCTTC	CGARPRRAIGDNEQFF
TRBV10-1	many	TRBJ1-2	-	TGCGCCAGCAGTGAGGGGGAGAACTATGGCTACACCTTC	CASSEGENYGYTF
TRBV6-5	many	TRBJ1-6	-	TGTGCCAGCAGCCCCCAGCCCTCCTATAATTCACCCCTCCACTTT	CASSPQPSYNSPLHF
TRBV12-3/TRBV12-4	few	TRBJ2-4	TRBD2	TGTGCCAGCAGTTTGAGGATACTAGCGGGGTGGGCAACCAAAAACATTCAGTACTTC	CASSLRILAGWATKNIQYF
TRBV29-1	many	TRBJ2-7	-	TGCAGCGTTGGTAGGGACATAGGCTACGAGCAGTACTTC	CSVGRDIGYEQYF
TRBV11-2	-	TRBJ2-2	-	TGTGCCAGCAGCTGGGACATGGGAACCGAGGAGCTGGTTTTT	CASSWDMGTEELVF
TRBV20-1	-	TRBJ1-1	-	TGCAGTGCTAGTCAGTCGCTCACTGAAGCTTTCTTT	CSASQSLTEAFF
TRBV6-5	-	TRBJ2-7	-	TGTGCCAGCACTATGGGAGTTGGGACACGGAACTCCTACAAGCAGTACTTC	CASTMGVGTRNSYKQYF
TRBV6-1	-	TRBJ1-1	-	TGTGCCAGCAGTGAATTACCGAATCTTGGGACTGAAGCTTTCTTT	CASSELPNLGTEAFF
TRBV10-3	few	TRBJ2-1	TRBD2	TGTGCCATCAGTGGTCTGGGGACTAGCGGGGGGCCTAACAATGAGCAGTTCTTC	CAISGLGTSGGPNNEQFF
TRBV4-3	-	TRBJ2-3	-	TGCGCCAGCAGCTCGTCAGCGGAGAGCACAGATACGCAGTATTTT	CASSSSAESTDTQYF
TRBV20-1	-	TRBJ2-2	TRBD2	TGCAGTGCGCGGATAGCGGGGGCGAGCACCGGGGAGCTGTTTTTT	CSARIAGASTGELFF
TRBV12-3/TRBV12-4	many	TRBJ2-7	-	TGTGCCAGCAGTGGCAGGAGCTCCTACGAGCAGTACTTC	CASSGRSSYEQYF
TRBV6-1	-	TRBJ2-7	-	TGTGCCAGCAGCAAGGTGGGATCCTACGAACAGTACTTC	CASSKVGSYEQYF
TRBV12-3/TRBV12-4	-	TRBJ2-1	-	TGTGCCAGCAGTCTCGCGGGGACGTACCTGAATGAGCAGTCCTTC	CASSLAGTYLNEQSF
TRBV6-1	-	TRBJ2-3	TRBD2	TGTGCCAGCACCGGGGGGTCTTTGGATACAACAGTTACGCAGTATTTT	CASTGGSLDTTVTQYF
TRBV5-1	-	TRBJ2-1	-	TGCGCCTGCAGCTTTAGAGTCTCCTACAATGAGCAGTTCTTC	CACSFRVSYNEQFF
TRBV7-8	-	TRBJ1-5	-	TGTGCCAGAAGCTTAGAGGGAGGGGTATGGGGCAATCAGCCCCAGCATTTT	CARSLEGGVWGNQPQHF
TRBV5-4	-	TRBJ2-4	-	TGTGCCAGCAATTCGGACAGCAGCATTCAGTACTTC	CASNSDSSIQYF
TRBV11-2	-	TRBJ2-5	-	TGTGCCAGCGGCTCACAGGGAGCCTCGGGGACCCAGTACTTC	CASGSQGASGTQYF
TRBV6-1	many	TRBJ2-3	TRBD2	TGTGCCAGCAGTGGGGGTAGCGGGACCCAACGGGATACGCAGTATTTT	CASSGGSGTQRDTQYF
TRBV20-1	many	TRBJ2-1	-	TGCAGTGCTACAAGGGCGTGGAATGAGCAGTTCTTC	CSATRAWNEQFF
TRBV12-3/TRBV12-4	-	TRBJ2-7	TRBD1	TGTGCCAGCAGTTCATCATTCCGGGACAGCGCCTACGAGCAGTACTTC	CASSSSFRDSAYEQYF
TRBV28	-	TRBJ2-5	-	TGTGCCAGCAGGTACCTAGCTGGGGTAGGAGAGACCCAGTACTTC	CASRYLAGVGETQYF
TRBV10-2	many	TRBJ2-5	-	TGCGCCAGCAGTGGAGTGATCCAAGAGACCCAGTACTTC	CASSGVIQETQYF
TRBV4-1	many	TRBJ1-5	TRBD1	TGCGCCAGCAGCCAAGAACAGGGGAATCAGCCCCAGCATTTT	CASSQEQGNQPQHF
TRBV6-5	-	TRBJ1-6	-	TGTGCCAGCAGTTACTCCGACGGAAACAATTCACCCATCCACTTC	CASSYSDGNNSPIHF
TRBV11-2	-	TRBJ2-7	-	TGTTCCAGCAGCTTAGGCGGGATAGGCAACGAGCAGTACTTC	CSSSLGGIGNEQYF
TRBV6-6	-	TRBJ2-5	-	TGTGCCAGCAATTACGATCAGGGACATATGGAGACACAGTACTTC	CASNYDQGHMETQYF
TRBV11-3	-	TRBJ2-5	-	TGTGCCATCAGCTTAAGGACTGCGTCGGGAGCGACCCACTACTTC	CAISLRTASGATHYF
TRBV29-1	-	TRBJ2-2	TRBD2	TGCAGCCTTGAAACTAGCGGGAGAAAAACCGGGGAGCTGATATTT	CSLETSGRKTGELIF
TRBV6-5	-	TRBJ2-2	TRBD1	TGTGCCAGTAGGGCGGACAGGGACACCGGGGAGCTGTTTTTT	CASRADRDTGELFF
TRBV4-3	-	TRBJ1-6	-	TGCGCCGGCAGCCAGCAGTTTGACAGCTCCTATAATTCACCCCTCCGCTTT	CAGSQQFDSSYNSPLRF
TRBV12-3/TRBV12-4	-	TRBJ2-5	TRBD2	TGTGTCAGCAGCCGCCTAGCGGGGGCTATCCAAGAGACCCAGTACTTC	CVSSRLAGAIQETQYF
TRBV20-1	-	TRBJ1-1	-	TGCGGTACTAGAGATAATGGACCCGGGAACACTGAAGCTTTCTTT	CGTRDNGPGNTEAFF
TRBV20-1	medium-sized	TRBJ2-3	TRBD2	TGCAGTGCTAGGGCGGCGGGAGGGCTGACAGATACGCAGTATTTT	CSARAAGGLTDTQYF
TRBV7-8	once	TRBJ1-2	-	TGTGCCAGCAGTCCGGGGGAGGACAACTATGGCTACACATTC	CASSPGEDNYGYTF
TRBV11-1	-	TRBJ2-2	TRBD2	TGTGCCAGCAGCTTAGGAGGGAGGGCCTGGAAGCTGTTTTTT	CASSLGGRAWKLFF
TRBV5-6	-	TRBJ2-3	-	TGTGCCAGCAGCCCACCGGGACATCAAACAGAAACGCTGTATTTT	CASSPPGHQTETLYF
TRBV11-3	-	TRBJ2-2	TRBD1	TGTGCCAGCAGCCCGGGACAGGGAAACATCGGGGAGCTGCTTTTT	CASSPGQGNIGELLF
TRBV6-1	many	TRBJ2-3	-	TGTGCCAGCATCCTTGGGGGCGCAGATACGCAGTATTTT	CASILGGADTQYF
TRBV6-2/TRBV6-3	-	TRBJ2-2	-	TGTATCAGCAGTTGGGGGGCGAGATGGACCGGGGAGCTGTTTTTT	CISSWGARWTGELFF
TRBV11-1	many	TRBJ2-7	-	TGTGCCAGCAGCTTAGCGGGGCAGGGGCCCTACGAGCAGTACTTC	CASSLAGQGPYEQYF
TRBV7-3	-	TRBJ2-2	-	TGTGCCAGCAGCTTTCGGGGCACCGGGGAGCTGTTTTTT	CASSFRGTGELFF
TRBV6-2/TRBV6-3	-	TRBJ2-5	-	TGTGCCAGCTGTTACTCGATGGAACCCAGGGAGGAGACCCAGTATTTC	CASCYSMEPREETQYF